One and the same sample provided the 20 T cell receptor beta chains below, sequenced in a study of CD8+CD57+ T cells in acquired aplastic anemia. Profiles of TCR beta VDJ and CDR3 were generated from a genomic DNA template. TCRdb re-called the reads through MiXCR, storing one row per CDR3 protein. The repertoire consists of under 200,000 distinct CDR3 sequences, with just under 45% occurring once and the leading ten covering about 1.1%. The sample comprised sorted CD4+, CD8+, or CD8+CD57+ T cells (not recorded which) from PBMCs. The receptors were sampled from a human donor in good health.

This clonotype was seen more than once but under ten times. The chain has TRBV24-1 and TRBJ2-2; TRBD1 matches 7 bases. The CDR3 spans 16 residues. CDR1 is KGHDR, CDR2 SFDVKD, per germline. The trim removed 4 bases at V and 0 bases at J, leaving 4 bases unmatched. The CDR3 DNA follows: TGTGCCACCAGTGACGAGGGACAGTCGAACACCGGGGAGCTGTTTTTT. This sequence encodes CATSDEGQSNTGELFF.

This clonotype was observed once. A much larger clonotype is one base distant, so this may be a read error. The chain links TRBV3-1 to TRBJ2-5; 16 bases are shared with TRBD2. Looked up from germline, CDR1 is LGHDT and CDR2 is YNNKEL (reference sequence). The CDR3 covers 21 residues. This CDR3 reads CASSLGLAGGVTRDQVETQHF. The CDR3 DNA follows: TGTGCCAGCAGCCTGGGACTAGCGGGAGGGGTAACAAGAGATCAGGTAGAGACCCAGCACTTC.

As for this clonotype: Germline is not matched at one junction end, which may reflect a read error. The chain uses TRBV20-1 and TRBJ1-5; D perhaps matches TRBD1 (5 bases). The CDR3 extends over 12 amino acids. Germline assignment: CDR1 DFQATT and CDR2 SNEGSKA (reference sequence). The CDR3 DNA reads TGCAGTGTGAGGGGACCCAATCAGCCCCAGCATTTC. Translation: CSVRGPNQPQHF.

The CDR3 nucleotides are TGTGCCAGCAGCTACACCGGGACTACGTACGAGCAGTACTTC. This codes for CASSYTGTTYEQYF. J is TRBJ2-7 and V is TRBV11-1; 7 bases agree with TRBD2. The CDR3 loop spans 14 amino acids. Germline CDR1 SGHAT, CDR2 FQDESV (reference sequence). V shed 4 bases, J shed 4 bases, and the junction held 7 bases outside the gene matches.

The chain uses TRBV7-3 and TRBJ1-5; D is perhaps TRBD1 (6 bases). Germline CDR1 and CDR2: SGHTA and FQGTGA. V was clipped by 5 bases and J by 5 bases, with 10 bases between them. The CDR3 has 13 residues. CDR3 in DNA: TGTGCCAGCAGCCAAAACAGGGATCAGCCCCAGCATTTT. It codes for CASSQNRDQPQHF.

This clonotype was picked up many times. J is TRBJ1-1 and V is TRBV5-6; D not certain. This CDR3 comprises 14 residues. Germline V CDR1 and CDR2: SGHDT, YYEEEE. V lost 2 bases and J 3 bases, leaving 11 bases between the germline ends. Here the CDR3 DNA reads TGTGCCAGCAGCTTTGAAGGTATGGACACTGAAGCTTTCTTT. This sequence encodes CASSFEGMDTEAFF.

The V call is TRBV4-2, the J call TRBJ2-1; 11 bases line up with TRBD2. Germline CDR1 LGHNA, CDR2 YNFKEQ. V was pared by 4 bases and J by 6 bases, with 17 bases of the junction left unmatched. The CDR3 length is 19 residues. The CDR3 DNA reads as TGTGCCAGCAGCCCGACTAGCGGGGTGGTGGGCGGGAGGTTCAATGAGCAGTTCTTC. This sequence encodes CASSPTSGVVGGRFNEQFF.

The V gene is TRBV28, the J gene TRBJ1-1, with D uncertain. This CDR3 has 14 amino acids. Germline V gene data show CDR1 as MDHEN and CDR2 as SYDVKM. V lost 6 bases and J lost 0, with 11 bases in between. The CDR3 here is CASRPSVLNTEAFF. The CDR3 region has the DNA TGTGCCAGCAGGCCGTCCGTGTTGAACACTGAAGCTTTCTTT.

The chain employs TRBV16 and TRBJ2-4; no clear D. The CDR3 sequence is 19 residues long. Germline V lookup: CDR1 KGHSY, CDR2 FQNENV. Trimming shortened V by 0 bases and J by 1 base, and 19 bases separated the two germline ends. CDR3 residues: CASSQSGSSSTRAKNIQYF. CDR3 bases: TGTGCCAGCAGCCAATCTGGCAGCTCCTCAACTCGGGCCAAAAACATTCAGTACTTC.

This clonotype appeared many times. The chain is built from TRBV19 and TRBJ1-3; D remains ambiguous. The V end lost 7 bases, the J end lost 0 bases, and 10 bases lay between the germline ends. CDR3 length: 14 amino acids. The germline V gene has CDR1 LNHDA and CDR2 SQIVND (reference sequence). The CDR3 spells CASNPTVSGNTIYF. The CDR3 nucleotides read TGTGCCAGTAATCCGACCGTCTCTGGAAACACCATATATTTT. Full variable domain (rest looked up from reference TRBV19 and TRBJ1-3): DGGITQSPKYLFRKEGQNVTLSCEQNLNHDAMYWYRQDPGQGLRLIYYSQIVNDFQKGDIAEGYSVSREKKESFPLTVTSAQKNPTAFYLCASNPTVSGNTIYFGEGSWLTVV.

The V and J genes are TRBV15 and TRBJ1-3; 7 bases are a match to TRBD1. CDR1 is LNHNV and CDR2 is YYDKDF in the germline V gene (reference sequence). J lost 2 bases, V lost 0 bases, and 1 base had no gene match. The CDR3 is made up of 15 amino acids. CDR3 sequence: CATSRDRGTGNTIYF. As DNA, the CDR3 is TGTGCCACCAGCAGAGACAGGGGGACTGGAAACACCATATATTTT.

This clonotype was seen ten or more times. J is TRBJ2-1 and V is TRBV19; TRBD2 is a possible D gene (5 bases). The germline V and J ends were trimmed by 1 base and 6 bases, with 7 bases remaining between them. This CDR3 comprises 13 residues. Per the germline V gene, CDR1 is LNHDA and CDR2 is SQIVND (reference sequence). CDR3 nucleotides: TGTGCCAGTAGTATAGGTGAGGGCAATGAGCAGTTCTTC. Protein sequence: CASSIGEGNEQFF. The full variable domain, rest sourced from reference TRBV19 and TRBJ2-1, is DGGITQSPKYLFRKEGQNVTLSCEQNLNHDAMYWYRQDPGQGLRLIYYSQIVNDFQKGDIAEGYSVSREKKESFPLTVTSAQKNPTAFYLCASSIGEGNEQFFGPGTRLTVL.

The chain is built from TRBV6-1 and TRBJ2-5; possible D gene TRBD1, 6 bases. Germline assignment: CDR1 MNHNS and CDR2 SASEGT. V lost 6 bases to trimming and J lost 3 bases, with 14 bases between them. There are 14 residues in the CDR3. CDR3 loop: CASSSGTLKETQYF. The CDR3 coding sequence is TGTGCCAGCAGCTCCGGGACACTGAAAGAGACCCAGTACTTC.

Many counts were recorded for this clonotype. The rearrangement joins TRBV11-1 to TRBJ2-5, with 9 nucleotides matching TRBD2. J was trimmed by 5 bases and V by 3 bases; bases with no gene match: 7. Germline CDR1 and CDR2: SGHAT and FQDESV (reference sequence). The CDR3 spans 15 residues. The CDR3: CASSLARGGRETQYF. CDR3 bases: TGTGCCAGCAGCTTGGCGCGGGGGGGCCGGGAGACCCAGTACTTC.

With respect to this clonotype: A much larger clone differs from this one at a single base, so this may be a read error. The chain carries TRBV15 and TRBJ1-6; TRBD1 agrees at 8 bases. From germline, CDR1 is LNHNV and CDR2 YYDKDF (reference sequence). V shed 8 bases and J 5 bases; nucleotides not matched to a gene: 2. The CDR3 has 13 amino acids. The CDR3 here is CATRTGNNSPLHF. The CDR3 DNA is TGTGCCACCCGGACAGGGAATAATTCACCCCTCCACTTT.

The chain has TRBV15 and TRBJ1-6; D unclear. Germline values: CDR1 LNHNV, CDR2 YYDKDF (reference sequence). The CDR3 consists of 15 residues. V lost 0 bases and J 7 bases, leaving 10 bases between the germline ends. CDR3 amino acids: CATSRDQPGNSPLHF. The CDR3 nucleotides read TGTGCCACCAGCAGAGATCAACCGGGGAATTCACCCCTCCACTTT.

The chain employs TRBV11-1 and TRBJ2-7; the match to TRBD2 covers 11 bases. This CDR3 contains 16 residues. The germline gives CDR1 SGHAT, CDR2 FQDESV (reference sequence). Losses at the gene ends were 4 bases for V and 3 bases for J; bases not matched to a gene: 8. The CDR3 sequence is CASSYTSGSLNYEQYF. Here the CDR3 DNA reads TGTGCCAGCAGCTATACTAGCGGGAGTCTTAACTACGAGCAGTACTTC.

In this sample, this clonotype turned up many times. The chain employs TRBV5-5 and TRBJ1-2; tentatively, D is TRBD1 (5 bases). Germline CDR1 is SGHKS and CDR2 is YYEKEE (reference sequence). The CDR3 is 16 residues long. The V and J ends lost 2 bases and 4 bases respectively, with 18 bases between them. As DNA, the CDR3 is TGTGCCAGCAGCTTCGGGACGCAGGGTGGGAGCTATGGCTACACCTTC. As protein: CASSFGTQGGSYGYTF.

The J gene is TRBJ1-2, the V gene TRBV30; perhaps TRBD1 as D (5 bases). Germline CDR1 is GTSNPN and CDR2 is SVGIG (reference sequence). The CDR3 is 14 amino acids. The V end lost 2 bases, the J end lost 4 bases, and 14 bases lay between the germline ends. The CDR3: CAWSPGQGPYGYTF. The CDR3 bases are TGTGCCTGGAGTCCCGGGCAGGGACCCTATGGCTACACCTTC.

The table lists this clonotype with many counts. The chain carries TRBV2 and TRBJ2-1; D call uncertain. V was cut by 6 bases and J by 4 bases, with 10 bases left in between. The CDR3 totals 13 residues. Germline V gives CDR1 SNHLY, CDR2 FYNNEI. The CDR3 nucleotides read TGTGCCAGCAGGATTACTGATTACAATGAGCAGTTCTTC. Its protein product is CASRITDYNEQFF.